This entry lists 4 T cell receptor beta chains sequenced from one sample in a study of response to subunit inactivated influenza vaccine. Each CDR3 protein is one row after TCRdb ran MiXCR on the RT-PCR reads. This table has some 850,000 distinct CDR3 sequences, 18% appearing once. The sequencing used PBMCs from blood, collected 4 to 6 days after vaccination. The receptor set was obtained from a man between 45 and 60 years old who received an inactivated influenza vaccine.

This clonotype was seen a handful of times. The genes are TRBV11-2 and TRBJ2-5, with a weak D call TRBD1 (5 bases). There are 14 residues in the CDR3. Trimming removed 5 bases from V and 5 bases from J, with 15 bases in between. Germline CDR1 and CDR2: SGHAT and FQNNGV. Here the CDR3 DNA reads TGTGCCAGCAGCCGTCTGACAGTTCGCGAGACCCAGTACTTC. It yields the protein CASSRLTVRETQYF. The full variable domain, its missing parts supplied by reference TRBV11-2 and TRBJ2-5, is EAGVAQSPRYKIIEKRQSVAFWCNPISGHATLYWYQQILGQGPKLLIQFQNNGVVDDSQLPKDRFSAERLKGVDSTLKIQPAKLEDSAVYLCASSRLTVRETQYFGPGTRLLVL.

The genes are TRBV10-3 and TRBJ2-6; 11 nucleotides align to TRBD2. The CDR3 runs to 17 residues. CDR1 is ENHRY, CDR2 SYGVKD, per germline. The V segment lost 4 bases and the J segment 1 base; nucleotides outside the gene matches: 3. The CDR3 sequence is CAISVLAGGSGANVLTF. CDR3 sequence (DNA): TGTGCCATCAGTGTTCTAGCGGGAGGATCTGGGGCCAACGTCCTGACTTTC.

This clonotype has just a few counts. The CDR3 nucleotides read TGTGCCAGCAGTTCCCCCCGTAGCGGGAGTGGCTCCTACAATGAGCAGTTCTTC. It yields the protein CASSSPRSGSGSYNEQFF. The V call is TRBV28, the J call TRBJ2-1; 9 nucleotides agree with TRBD2. This CDR3 has 18 amino acids. Germline V gene lookup returns CDR1 MDHEN and CDR2 SYDVKM. The V segment lost 4 bases and the J segment 0 bases; nucleotides outside the gene matches: 10.

The CDR3 DNA sequence: TGCAGTGCTAGTGGTCAGGGACTAGCGGGTTACAACTTGGAGACCCAGTACTTC. Translation: CSASGQGLAGYNLETQYF. The chain couples TRBV20-1 to TRBJ2-5, with 12 bases that match TRBD2. The CDR3 consists of 18 residues. Per the germline V gene, CDR1 is DFQATT and CDR2 is SNEGSKA (reference sequence). J lost 5 bases, V lost 3 bases, and 16 bases had no gene match.